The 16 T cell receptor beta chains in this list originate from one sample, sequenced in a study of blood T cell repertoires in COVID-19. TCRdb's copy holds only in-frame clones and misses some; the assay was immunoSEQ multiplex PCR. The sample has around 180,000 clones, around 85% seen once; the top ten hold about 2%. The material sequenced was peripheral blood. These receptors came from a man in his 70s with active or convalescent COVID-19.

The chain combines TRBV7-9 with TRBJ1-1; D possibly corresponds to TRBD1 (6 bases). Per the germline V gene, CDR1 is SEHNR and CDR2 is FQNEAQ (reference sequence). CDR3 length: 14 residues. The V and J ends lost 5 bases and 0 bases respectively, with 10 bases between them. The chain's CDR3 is CASSPGQLNTEAFF. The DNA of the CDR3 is TGTGCCAGCAGCCCGGGACAACTGAACACTGAAGCTTTCTTT. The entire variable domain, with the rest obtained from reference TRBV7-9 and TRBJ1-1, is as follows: DTGVSQNPRHKITKRGQNVTFRCDPISEHNRLYWYRQTLGQGPEFLTYFQNEAQLEKSRLLSDRFSAERPKGSFSTLEIQRTEQGDSAMYLCASSPGQLNTEAFFGQGTRLTVV.

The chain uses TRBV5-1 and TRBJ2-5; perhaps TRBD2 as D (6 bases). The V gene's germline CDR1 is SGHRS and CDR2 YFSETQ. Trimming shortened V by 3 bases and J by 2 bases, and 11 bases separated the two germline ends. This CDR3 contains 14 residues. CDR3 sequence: CASSYWGVQETQYF. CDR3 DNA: TGCGCCAGCAGCTATTGGGGGGTACAAGAGACCCAGTACTTC.

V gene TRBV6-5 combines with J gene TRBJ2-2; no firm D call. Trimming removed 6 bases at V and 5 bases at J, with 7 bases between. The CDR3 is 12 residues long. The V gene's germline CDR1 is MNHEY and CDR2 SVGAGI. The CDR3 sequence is CASSRETGELFF. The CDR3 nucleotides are TGTGCCAGCAGCCGTGAGACCGGGGAGCTGTTTTTT.

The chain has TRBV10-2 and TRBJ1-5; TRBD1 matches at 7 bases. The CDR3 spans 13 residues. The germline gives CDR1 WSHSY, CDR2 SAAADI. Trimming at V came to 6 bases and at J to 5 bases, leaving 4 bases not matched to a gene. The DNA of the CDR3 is TGCGCCAGCAGAGGGACAGCCGATCAGCCCCAGCATTTT. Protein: CASRGTADQPQHF.

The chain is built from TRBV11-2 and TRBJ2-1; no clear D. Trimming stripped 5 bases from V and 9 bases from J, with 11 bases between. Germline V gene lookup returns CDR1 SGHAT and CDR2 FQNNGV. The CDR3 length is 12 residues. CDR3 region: CASSPEVGEQFF. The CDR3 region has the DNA TGTGCCAGCAGCCCCGAGGTCGGTGAGCAGTTCTTC.

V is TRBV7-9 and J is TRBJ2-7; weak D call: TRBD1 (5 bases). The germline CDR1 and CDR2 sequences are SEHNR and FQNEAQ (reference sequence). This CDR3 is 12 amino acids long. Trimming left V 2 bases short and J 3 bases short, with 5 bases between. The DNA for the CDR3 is TGTGCCAGCAGCTTACAGGGCTACGAGCAGTACTTC. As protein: CASSLQGYEQYF.

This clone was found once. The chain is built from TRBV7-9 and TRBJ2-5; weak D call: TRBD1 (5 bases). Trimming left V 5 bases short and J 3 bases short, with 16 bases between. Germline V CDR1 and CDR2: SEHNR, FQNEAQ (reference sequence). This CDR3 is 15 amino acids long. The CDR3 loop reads CASSSPIDRKETQYF. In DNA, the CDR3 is TGTGCCAGCAGCAGTCCTATTGACAGAAAAGAGACCCAGTACTTC.

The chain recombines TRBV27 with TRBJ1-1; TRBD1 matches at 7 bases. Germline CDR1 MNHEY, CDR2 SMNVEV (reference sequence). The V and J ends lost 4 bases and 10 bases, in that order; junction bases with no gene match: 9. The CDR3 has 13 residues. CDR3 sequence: CASSSPGRGLAFF. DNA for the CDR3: TGTGCCAGCAGTTCTCCCGGGAGGGGGCTAGCTTTCTTT.

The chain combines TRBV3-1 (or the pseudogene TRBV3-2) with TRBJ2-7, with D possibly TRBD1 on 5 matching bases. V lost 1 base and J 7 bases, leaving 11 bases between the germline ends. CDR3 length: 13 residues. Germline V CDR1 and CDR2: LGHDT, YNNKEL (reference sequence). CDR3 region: CASSQGGPMEQYF. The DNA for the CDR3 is TGTGCCAGCAGCCAAGGGGGCCCCATGGAGCAGTACTTC.

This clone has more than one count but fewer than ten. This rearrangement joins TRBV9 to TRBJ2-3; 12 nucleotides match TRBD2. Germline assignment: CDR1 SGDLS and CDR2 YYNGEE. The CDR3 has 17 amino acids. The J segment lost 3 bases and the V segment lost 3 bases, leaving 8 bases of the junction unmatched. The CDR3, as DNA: TGTGCCAGCAGCGATCGGACTAGCGGGGTTGGGACAGATACGCAGTATTTT. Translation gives CASSDRTSGVGTDTQYF.

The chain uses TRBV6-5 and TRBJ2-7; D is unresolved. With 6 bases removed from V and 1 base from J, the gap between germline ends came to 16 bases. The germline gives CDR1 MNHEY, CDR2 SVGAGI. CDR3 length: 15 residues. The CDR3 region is CASRASRSFSYEQYF. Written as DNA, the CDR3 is TGTGCCAGCAGGGCCTCTAGATCCTTTTCCTACGAGCAGTACTTC.

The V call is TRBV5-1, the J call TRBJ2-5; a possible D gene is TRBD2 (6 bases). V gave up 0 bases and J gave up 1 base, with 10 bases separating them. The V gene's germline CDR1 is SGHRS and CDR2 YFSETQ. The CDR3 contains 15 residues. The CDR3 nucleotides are TGCGCCAGCAGCTTGGCCGGGGGAGCCCAAGAGACCCAGTACTTC. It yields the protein CASSLAGGAQETQYF.

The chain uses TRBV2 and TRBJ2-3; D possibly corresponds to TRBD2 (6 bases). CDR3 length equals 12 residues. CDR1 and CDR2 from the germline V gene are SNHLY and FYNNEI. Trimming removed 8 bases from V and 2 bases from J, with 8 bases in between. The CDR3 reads CASGGYTDTQYF. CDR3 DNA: TGTGCCAGCGGGGGGTACACAGATACGCAGTATTTT.

In DNA, the CDR3 is TGTGCCAGCAATAGGCGGGACTCCTACAATGAGCAGTTCTTC. Its translation is CASNRRDSYNEQFF. The chain is built from TRBV6-5 and TRBJ2-1, with D possibly TRBD2 on 6 matching bases. This CDR3 comprises 14 residues. CDR1 is MNHEY and CDR2 is SVGAGI in the germline V gene. V was clipped by 7 bases and J by 0 bases, with 10 bases between them.

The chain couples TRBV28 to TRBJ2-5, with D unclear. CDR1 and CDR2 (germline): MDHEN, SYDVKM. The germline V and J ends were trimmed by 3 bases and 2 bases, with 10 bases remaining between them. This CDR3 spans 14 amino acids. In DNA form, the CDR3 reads TGTGCCAGCAGTTTTACAAACAGTCAAGAGACCCAGTACTTC. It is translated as CASSFTNSQETQYF.

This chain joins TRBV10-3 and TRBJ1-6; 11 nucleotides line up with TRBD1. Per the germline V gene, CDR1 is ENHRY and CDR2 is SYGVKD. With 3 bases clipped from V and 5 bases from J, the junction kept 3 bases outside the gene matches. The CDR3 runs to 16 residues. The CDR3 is CAISDEGQGDNSPLHF. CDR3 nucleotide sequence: TGTGCCATCAGTGATGAGGGACAGGGGGATAATTCACCCCTCCACTTT.